This TCR beta chain was identified during a study of T-cell reconstitution after alpha-beta-depleted transplantation in children. It was with unique molecular identifiers that the TCRbeta library was prepared. TCRdb re-analysed the PCR reads in MiXCR, keeping a single row per CDR3 protein. The table has roughly 170,000 distinct CDR3 sequences, around 7% seen once. The CDR3 runs to 12 residues. The germline CDR1 and CDR2 sequences are SQVTM and ANQGSEA. This clonotype showed up many times. A junction end diverges from the germline sequence, so it may reflect a read error. The receptor was isolated from a human donor who donated a stem cell graft to a child with Wiskott-Aldrich syndrome. The sequenced sample was PBMCs from the stem cell graft donor, obtained from the stem cell graft. The chain links TRBV29-1 to TRBJ2-5; no definite D call. DNA of the CDR3: TGCAGCGTCGAAGACCGGCCGGAGACCCAGTACTTC. It translates to CSVEDRPETQYF.